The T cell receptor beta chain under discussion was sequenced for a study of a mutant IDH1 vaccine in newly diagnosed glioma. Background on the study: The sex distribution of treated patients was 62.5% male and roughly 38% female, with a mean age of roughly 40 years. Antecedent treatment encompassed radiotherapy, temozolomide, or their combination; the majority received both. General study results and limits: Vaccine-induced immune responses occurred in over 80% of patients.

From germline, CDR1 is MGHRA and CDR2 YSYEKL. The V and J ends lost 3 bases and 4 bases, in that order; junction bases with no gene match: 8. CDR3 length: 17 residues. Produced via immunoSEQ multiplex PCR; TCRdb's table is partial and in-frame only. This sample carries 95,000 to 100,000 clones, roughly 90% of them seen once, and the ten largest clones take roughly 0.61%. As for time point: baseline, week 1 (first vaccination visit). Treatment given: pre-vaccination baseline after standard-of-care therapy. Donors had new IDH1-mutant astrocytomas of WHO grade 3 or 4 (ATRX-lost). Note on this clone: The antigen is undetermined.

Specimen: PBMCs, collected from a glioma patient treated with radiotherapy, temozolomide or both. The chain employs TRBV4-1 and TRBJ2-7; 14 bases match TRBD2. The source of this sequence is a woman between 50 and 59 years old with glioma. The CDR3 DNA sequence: TGCGCCAGCAGCCACCTGACTAGCGGGAGGGGGATTTACGAGCAGTACTTC. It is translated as CASSHLTSGRGIYEQYF.